The clone carrying this TCR beta chain has a handful of counts. Its target is unknown. The sample belongs to a study of beta chain features in type 1 diabetes. Study information: Age and gender were similar between patients and healthy donors, as were cell yields. Study results and caveats: Moderate but significant shortening of TCRB CDR3s was recorded in all four CD4+ subsets from Type 1 diabetes patients. Whether HLA type affects TCRB rearrangement stayed undetermined in the present work.

With 2 bases removed from V and 1 base from J, the gap between germline ends came to 13 bases. The CDR3 contains 16 residues. Germline loops: CDR1 SGHRS, CDR2 YFSETQ. Of the isolated RNA, all was reverse transcribed, and so the sequenced material was expressed TCRB transcripts. Sequencing used immunoSEQ multiplex PCR; TCRdb keeps in-frame clones, though not all of them. The repertoire consists of around 160,000 clones, with around 9% occurring once and the leading ten covering 0.7%. Sample: central memory CD4+ T cells from blood. The J gene is TRBJ2-1, the V gene TRBV5-1; D is possibly TRBD2 (6 bases). This clonotype originated in a woman aged 25 to 45 with type 1 diabetes. CDR3 sequence (DNA): TGCGCCAGCAGCTTCGGTGTTCTAGCGTCCTACAATGAGCAGTTCTTC. This translates into CASSFGVLASYNEQFF.